The source of this T cell receptor beta chain is a study of cytomegalovirus exposure and HLA in healthy donors. The count of this clone is one. Using immunoSEQ multiplex PCR, the repertoire was profiled, and TCRdb retains in-frame clones only, with some absent. Of about 180,000 clones in the sample, around nine tenths were seen once. This CDR3 is built from 16 residues. V was pared by 6 bases and J by 3 bases, with 7 bases of the junction left unmatched. Germline assignment: CDR1 SGHRS and CDR2 YFSETQ. This receptor was taken from a woman aged 25 to 45 in good health and CMV-seronegative. The sample comprised PBMCs. The chain carries TRBV5-1 and TRBJ2-1; 12 bases align to TRBD2. The CDR3 DNA is TGCGCCAGCAATCTAGCGGGGGGGCGAGACTACAATGAGCAGTTCTTC. Its protein is CASNLAGGRDYNEQFF. The full variable domain, completed using reference TRBV5-1 and TRBJ2-1, is KAGVTQTPRYLIKTRGQQVTLSCSPISGHRSVSWYQQTPGQGLQFLFEYFSETQRNKGNFPGRFSGRQFSNSRSEMNVSTLELGDSALYLCASNLAGGRDYNEQFFGPGTRLTVL.